This TCR beta chain is drawn from a study of T cell responses to AZD1222 COVID-19 vaccine. Whole-study context: Recipients boosted at about 4 weeks or about 12 weeks are pooled.

Repertoires were generated with immunoSEQ multiplex PCR, while TCRdb's copy carries only in-frame clones and drops some. Here the sample spans 95,000 to 100,000 clones, about nine tenths being singletons. Overall study findings and caveats: Reports say nearly half of spike-specific TCRs go after unmutated variant regions.

Per germline, CDR1 SEHNR and CDR2 FQNEAQ (reference sequence). V lost 3 bases to trimming and J lost 7 bases; unmatched junction nucleotides: 6. The CDR3 extends over 15 amino acids. Remarks on this clone: The antigen remains unidentified.

The receptor's source is an adult in good health. V and J are TRBV7-9 and TRBJ1-6; 7 bases align to TRBD1. The sample consisted of peripheral blood, taken on day 0 of AZD1222 vaccination. CDR3 residues: CASSFSDRANSPLHF. The DNA of the CDR3 is TGTGCCAGCAGCTTCTCCGACAGGGCCAATTCACCCCTCCACTTT.